A selection of T cell receptor beta chains follows, all from one sample in a study of monozygotic twins with inflammatory bowel disease. TCRdb reprocessed the 5' RACE reads, keeping one entry per CDR3 protein, no DNA. This repertoire includes around 210,000 distinct CDR3 sequences. The sample taken for sequencing was blood. The receptor set was obtained from a human donor with ulcerative colitis or Crohn's disease, or a healthy co-twin of an affected twin (not recorded which). Each CDR3 is given with its conserved first and last residue. Fields, in order: V gene, J gene, CDR3 protein.

v_call: TRBV10-3
j_call: TRBJ2-7
cdr3_aa: CAISDQASYEQYF

v_call: TRBV15
j_call: TRBJ2-1
cdr3_aa: CATSERTSGLGEQFF

v_call: TRBV6-2/TRBV6-3
j_call: TRBJ2-1
cdr3_aa: CASSQNNPTNEQFF

v_call: TRBV4-3
j_call: TRBJ1-1
cdr3_aa: CASSQDVGQGNTEAFF

v_call: TRBV4-1
j_call: TRBJ1-2
cdr3_aa: CASSQAGGYTF

v_call: TRBV6-4
j_call: TRBJ1-2
cdr3_aa: CASSDGHGYTF

v_call: TRBV2
j_call: TRBJ1-2
cdr3_aa: CASSPGRDLKGYTF

v_call: TRBV27
j_call: TRBJ1-2
cdr3_aa: CASSLSGIRANYGYTF

v_call: TRBV3-1
j_call: TRBJ2-7
cdr3_aa: CASSQGPNEQYF

v_call: TRBV20-1
j_call: TRBJ1-1
cdr3_aa: CSANYRGRLSTEAFF

v_call: TRBV20-1
j_call: TRBJ2-7
cdr3_aa: CSAPLGQSYEQYF

v_call: TRBV5-1
j_call: TRBJ2-3
cdr3_aa: CASSAPGLVGDTQYF

v_call: TRBV7-9
j_call: TRBJ1-2
cdr3_aa: CASTFGGIYGYTF

v_call: TRBV27
j_call: TRBJ2-3
cdr3_aa: CASSFQGQSTDTQYF

v_call: TRBV11-2
j_call: TRBJ2-5
cdr3_aa: CASSLVGGTSGQETQYF

v_call: TRBV5-6
j_call: TRBJ1-5
cdr3_aa: CASSLGGLHQPQHF

v_call: TRBV5-1
j_call: TRBJ2-2
cdr3_aa: CASSFGTGGTSGKSLGELFF

v_call: TRBV20-1
j_call: TRBJ1-1
cdr3_aa: CSARGQGFTEAFF

v_call: TRBV7-2
j_call: TRBJ2-3
cdr3_aa: CASSRSGSSTDTQYF

v_call: TRBV7-2
j_call: TRBJ2-1
cdr3_aa: CASRQGGFDNEQFF

v_call: TRBV19
j_call: TRBJ1-5
cdr3_aa: CAISTGSQPQHF

v_call: TRBV7-9
j_call: TRBJ2-2
cdr3_aa: CASSLTGVGELFF

v_call: TRBV11-2
j_call: TRBJ2-1
cdr3_aa: CASSSKGRGGLNEQFF

v_call: TRBV4-2
j_call: TRBJ1-1
cdr3_aa: CASSRGPQGPPPEAFF

v_call: TRBV7-2
j_call: TRBJ2-7
cdr3_aa: CASSPRGTSGYEQYF

v_call: TRBV5-1
j_call: TRBJ2-1
cdr3_aa: CASSLIGGVHNEQFF

v_call: TRBV20-1
j_call: TRBJ2-2
cdr3_aa: CSASLGATGELFF

v_call: TRBV5-1
j_call: TRBJ2-1
cdr3_aa: CASRPTGLGGVGEQFF

v_call: TRBV6-5
j_call: TRBJ2-1
cdr3_aa: CASSYSEELATYEQFF